The sequence of this T cell receptor beta chain was determined in a study of vaccination effects on CD4 cells after COVID-19. Sequencing followed a ViraFEST assay step that expanded antigen-specific CD4+ T cells with viral peptide pools. Having been cultured for 9 to 11 days, the cells underwent CD4+ T cell isolation. Measured with immunoSEQ multiplex PCR; TCRdb has only the in-frame clones, and not every one. Of tens of thousands of clones in the sample, roughly 79% were seen once. The count of this clone is one. Its antigen is unknown. V lost 8 bases, J lost 2 bases, and 15 bases lay in between. This CDR3 has 15 residues. Germline lookup yields CDR1 SNHLY and CDR2 FYNNEI.

Sequencing was performed on CD4+ T cells from PBMCs cultured with HCoV-229E spike peptides, taken before COVID-19 vaccination. The chain combines TRBV2 with TRBJ2-2; either TRBD1 or TRBD2 may supply D (6 bases each). The clonotype comes from a human donor who received a COVID-19 vaccine. CDR3: CASVGGQFNTGELFF. In DNA, the CDR3 is TGTGCCAGCGTTGGGGGGCAGTTTAACACCGGGGAGCTGTTTTTT. The whole variable domain, filled in from reference TRBV2 and TRBJ2-2, reads EPEVTQTPSHQVTQMGQEVILRCVPISNHLYFYWYRQILGQKVEFLVSFYNNEISEKSEIFDDQFSVERPDGSNFTLKIRSTKLEDSAMYFCASVGGQFNTGELFFGEGSRLTVL.